Listed here are 15 T cell receptor beta chains from one sample, sequenced in a study of breast tumors, draining lymph nodes, adjacent tissues. MiXCR, applied by TCRdb to the multiplex PCR reads, yields one record per CDR3 protein. Of around 110,000 distinct CDR3 sequences listed, approximately 28% were seen once; the top ten hold about 6%. Breast cancer patients provided tissue from their axillary draining lymph nodes. The sample taken for sequencing was axillary lymph node tissue. These receptors were taken from a female donor with breast cancer. Some clones in this sample may be carry-over from other donors' samples.

The J gene is TRBJ1-5, the V gene TRBV25-1; the D is unclear. CDR3 length: 15 amino acids. Trimming pared 3 bases from V and 7 bases from J, leaving 16 bases between. CDR1 is MGHDK, CDR2 SYGVNS, per germline. DNA of the CDR3: TGTGCCAGCAGTGAGGATACGTGTAGGGAGCAGCCCCAGCATTTT. Translated: CASSEDTCREQPQHF.

Comments on this clonotype: The DNA is omitted, as the CDR3 cannot be located on it reliably, and the CDR3 follows TCRdb's listing. The rearrangement uses TRBV5-5 and TRBJ1-3. 21 amino acids form the CDR3, both terminal residues included. Germline V lookup: CDR1 SGHKS, CDR2 YYEKEE (reference sequence). The CDR3 sequence is CASSFYICSARKGLQGNTIYF.

The chain recombines TRBV5-4 with TRBJ2-1, with 7 bases fitting TRBD1. Germline V gene lookup returns CDR1 SGHNT and CDR2 YYREEE (reference sequence). The CDR3 covers 16 residues. J gave up 0 bases and V 4 bases, and 7 bases lay outside the gene matches. CDR3 coding DNA: TGTGCCAGCAGCCTATCACAGGGGAGCTCCTACAATGAGCAGTTCTTC. Its protein is CASSLSQGSSYNEQFF. Supplemented by reference TRBV5-4 and TRBJ2-1, the full variable domain reads ETGVTQSPTHLIKTRGQQVTLRCSSQSGHNTVSWYQQALGQGPQFIFQYYREEENGRGNFPPRFSGLQFPNYSSELNVNALELDDSALYLCASSLSQGSSYNEQFFGPGTRLTVL.

Only a few counts were recorded for this clonotype. A much bigger clone sits one base away, suggesting this may be a read error. As the CDR3 is not closed by the conserved phenylalanine or tryptophan, this likely results from a read error. The chain joins TRBV6-1 to TRBJ2-7; 8 nucleotides line up with TRBD2. The CDR3 loop spans 16 amino acids. The V segment lost 6 bases and the J segment 4 bases; nucleotides outside the gene matches: 14. The germline V gene has CDR1 MNHNS and CDR2 SASEGT. CDR3 protein: CASRDDFSGIRYEQYL. The CDR3 DNA reads as TGTGCCAGCAGAGACGACTTTAGCGGGATAAGGTACGAGCAGTACCTC.

A word on this clonotype: This could be a read error, since a much larger clone is one nucleotide away. This chain connects TRBV6-1 to TRBJ2-7; D ambiguous. Germline assignment: CDR1 MNHNS and CDR2 SASEGT. The length of the CDR3 is 14 residues. The germline V and J ends were trimmed by 5 bases and 0 bases, with 11 bases remaining between them. Written as DNA, the CDR3 is TGTGCCAGCAGTCAAGATTGGCACTCCTACGAGCAGTACTTC. Its translation is CASSQDWHSYEQYF.

This clonotype has only a few counts. A much bigger clone sits one base away, suggesting this may be a read error. The V and J genes are TRBV20-1 and TRBJ2-3; D is possibly TRBD1 (6 bases). The length of the CDR3 is 16 residues. Germline V gene sequence: CDR1 DFQATT, CDR2 SNEGSKA (reference sequence). V gave up 3 bases and J gave up 2 bases, with 18 bases separating them. The CDR3 loop is CSASFRGVDPTDTQYF. CDR3 in DNA: TGCAGTGCTAGCTTCAGGGGAGTTGATCCCACAGATACGCAGTATTTT.

The gene calls are TRBV2 and TRBJ1-1, with 7 bases aligning to TRBD1. Germline V CDR1 and CDR2: SNHLY, FYNNEI. V was pared by 6 bases and J by 1 base, with 11 bases of the junction left unmatched. The CDR3 length is 16 residues. DNA of the CDR3: TGTGCCAGCAGGTCGGGACAGAGTATTGGGAACACTGAAGCTTTCTTT. This translates into CASRSGQSIGNTEAFF.

The chain is built from TRBV20-1 and TRBJ1-2, with D unresolved. Germline CDR1 is DFQATT and CDR2 is SNEGSKA (reference sequence). The CDR3 covers 15 residues. Trimming pared 0 bases from V and 0 bases from J, leaving 11 bases between. The CDR3 DNA sequence: TGCAGTGCTAGAGATCTTGGGCATCCTAACTATGGCTACACCTTC. This translates into CSARDLGHPNYGYTF.

The sample holds one count of this clonotype. An end of the junction does not agree with germline; a read error may underlie this. The chain links TRBV7-9 to TRBJ1-1; D is unresolved. CDR3 length equals 15 residues. CDR1 and CDR2 (germline): SEHNR, FQNEAQ (reference sequence). Written as DNA, the CDR3 is TGTGCCAGCAGCTTAGTGTCAGGACTGAACACTGAAGCTGTCTTT. It yields the protein CASSLVSGLNTEAVF.

This clonotype was observed many times. The V and J genes are TRBV6-5 and TRBJ1-2; D call uncertain. This CDR3 contains 12 residues. Germline V gene data show CDR1 as MNHEY and CDR2 as SVGAGI. V was cut by 2 bases and J by 8 bases, with 9 bases left in between. The CDR3 reads CASSYNTGGYTF. The CDR3 nucleotides are TGTGCCAGCAGTTACAATACCGGGGGCTACACCTTC.

This clonotype has at least ten counts. Just one base apart from a much larger clone, this may be a read error. V gene TRBV6-5 combines with J gene TRBJ2-7; the D gene is possibly TRBD2 (6 bases). CDR3 length equals 15 residues. CDR1 is MNHEY, CDR2 SVGAGI, per germline. The V end was cut by 6 bases, the J end by 6 bases, with 21 bases between. As DNA, the CDR3 is TGTGCCAGCAGACTGGTAGGGCTAGCGACTGTCGAGCAGTACTTC. This codes for CASRLVGLATVEQYF.

Points on this clonotype: One end of the junction does not line up with germline, which may come from a read error. CDR3: CAAAIGGRYYGYTF. DNA of the CDR3: TGTGCCGCCGCAATAGGGGGCCGGTACTATGGCTACACTTTC. The chain joins TRBV10-3 to TRBJ1-2; 7 nucleotides agree with TRBD1. The CDR3 extends over 14 amino acids. The V gene's germline CDR1 is ENHRY and CDR2 SYGVKD.

The V gene is TRBV7-9, the J gene TRBJ2-3, with D perhaps being TRBD1 or TRBD2 (5 bases each). Germline CDR1 reads SEHNR; CDR2 reads FQNEAQ (reference sequence). Between the trimmed V and J ends, which lost 3 bases and 1 base, there was a span of 8 bases. The CDR3 spans 14 residues. CDR3 sequence: CASSFPGRTDTQYF. CDR3 nucleotide sequence: TGTGCCAGCAGCTTCCCGGGGCGCACAGATACGCAGTATTTT.

As to this clonotype: This could be a read error, since a much larger clone is one nucleotide away. The rearrangement joins TRBV6-5 to TRBJ1-2; D is undetermined. Germline V lookup: CDR1 MNHEY, CDR2 SVGAGI. V lost 5 bases and J 4 bases, leaving 11 bases between the germline ends. CDR3 length equals 13 residues. The CDR3: CASSHGVFYGYTF. The CDR3 DNA sequence: TGTGCCAGCAGTCACGGGGTTTTCTATGGCTACACCTTC.

Ten or more counts support this clonotype. This chain joins TRBV20-1 and TRBJ2-2; weak D call: TRBD2 (6 bases). Between the trimmed V and J ends, which lost 3 bases and 2 bases, there was a span of 10 bases. The V gene's germline CDR1 is DFQATT and CDR2 SNEGSKA (reference sequence). The CDR3 is 14 amino acids. The CDR3 DNA is TGCAGTGCTAGGGGGGGTCTCAACACCGGGGAGCTGTTTTTT. This gives the protein CSARGGLNTGELFF.